This TCR beta chain was documented in a study of beta chain features in type 1 diabetes. Across the whole study: The number of sorted cells examined across all samples was some 100 million.

The study, taken as a whole, reports: Type 1 diabetes patients showed a moderate but significant shortening of TCRB CDR3s in all four CD4+ subsets. The naive, central memory and Treg TCRB repertoires looked more alike in patients than they did in healthy donors.

Sorting that relied on CD45RO/CCR7/CD25/CD127/CD95/CD27 yielded CD4+ naive, central memory, regulatory and stem cell-like memory cells. Expressed TCRB transcripts were sequenced because the isolated RNA had all been reverse transcribed beforehand. Only in-frame clones appear in the TCRdb table, and some are missing; sequencing was by immunoSEQ multiplex PCR. The sample lists about 740,000 clones; roughly 13% were seen once. Turning to this clone: The target antigen is unknown.

The germline gives CDR1 MGHDK, CDR2 SYGVNS. This CDR3 region has 15 residues. V lost 4 bases and J 2 bases, leaving 11 bases between the germline ends. This sequence joins TRBV25-1 and TRBJ1-4; D gene unclear. This clonotype was obtained from a man aged 18 to 35 with type 1 diabetes. Sequenced material: naive CD4+ T cells from blood. CDR3 bases: TGTGCCAGCAGTGTTGGACTCTCCACTAATGAAAAACTGTTTTTT. It translates to CASSVGLSTNEKLFF. The full variable domain, rest sourced from reference TRBV25-1 and TRBJ1-4, is EADIYQTPRYLVIGTGKKITLECSQTMGHDKMYWYQQDPGMELHLIHYSYGVNSTEKGDLSSESTVSRIRTEHFPLTLESARPSHTSQYLCASSVGLSTNEKLFFGSGTQLSVL.